A selection of T cell receptor beta chains follows, all from one sample in a study of Ad26.COV2.S vaccination and SARS-CoV-2 variants. TCRdb keeps only in-frame clones here, not all; method: immunoSEQ multiplex PCR. The repertoire has 300,000 to 400,000 clones, approximately 85% of them found once; the top ten carry roughly 3.1%. The sequencing here drew on peripheral blood, taken in a trial of Ad26.COV2.S vaccine versus placebo. The receptors shown here come from a person between 18 and 65 years old who received the Ad26.COV2.S COVID-19 vaccine or a placebo. Both conserved end residues are part of each CDR3. A D gene is named only where the DNA matches it firmly. The listing skips clone size in some rows; elsewhere it reads once, few, many or a size class.

d_gene: -; v_gene: TRBV7-2; j_gene: TRBJ2-6; abundance: -; CDR3nt: TGTGCCAGCAGCTTAGTTGGAGGCTCTGGGGCCAACGTCCTGACTTTC; CDR3aa: CASSLVGGSGANVLTF
d_gene: TRBD2; v_gene: TRBV7-2; j_gene: TRBJ2-1; abundance: -; CDR3nt: TGTGACGCGGGGACTAGCCTCTACAATGAGCAGTTCTTC; CDR3aa: CDAGTSLYNEQFF
d_gene: -; v_gene: TRBV12-3/TRBV12-4; j_gene: TRBJ1-2; abundance: -; CDR3nt: TGTGCCAGCAGTGCACCGGGACACTATGGCTACACCTTC; CDR3aa: CASSAPGHYGYTF
d_gene: -; v_gene: TRBV5-8; j_gene: TRBJ2-7; abundance: -; CDR3nt: TGTGCCAGCAGCCTCAACAGGGAAGCGGGGCAGCAGTACTTC; CDR3aa: CASSLNREAGQQYF
d_gene: -; v_gene: TRBV7-9; j_gene: TRBJ2-1; abundance: -; CDR3nt: TGTGCCAGCAGCTTAGTCGGCAGGGAATGGTCCAATGAGCAGTTCTTC; CDR3aa: CASSLVGREWSNEQFF
d_gene: -; v_gene: TRBV7-2; j_gene: TRBJ2-6; abundance: -; CDR3nt: TGTGCCAGCAGCTTAGTCTTGGCAGGGTATGGGGCCAACGTCCTGACTTTC; CDR3aa: CASSLVLAGYGANVLTF
d_gene: TRBD1; v_gene: TRBV5-1; j_gene: TRBJ1-1; abundance: -; CDR3nt: TGCGCCAGCAGCTTGGAGGGACAGGGGAACACTGAAGCTTTCTTT; CDR3aa: CASSLEGQGNTEAFF
d_gene: -; v_gene: TRBV6-2/TRBV6-3; j_gene: TRBJ1-6; abundance: -; CDR3nt: TGTGCCAGCAGTTACGACAGGAGCTCCTATAATTCACCCCTCCACTTT; CDR3aa: CASSYDRSSYNSPLHF
d_gene: TRBD1; v_gene: TRBV19; j_gene: TRBJ2-7; abundance: -; CDR3nt: TGTGCCAGTAGTATAGGGGGACAGTACTACGAGCAGTACTTC; CDR3aa: CASSIGGQYYEQYF
d_gene: -; v_gene: TRBV3-1/TRBV3-2; j_gene: TRBJ1-3; abundance: -; CDR3nt: TGTGCCAGCAGCCAGACCCTCAGTACGGGGCCTGGAAACACCATATATTTT; CDR3aa: CASSQTLSTGPGNTIYF
d_gene: TRBD1; v_gene: TRBV7-6; j_gene: TRBJ2-2; abundance: -; CDR3nt: TGTGCCAGCAGCTTAGATACAGGGGTGTTGTCTGCCGGGGAGCTGTTTTTT; CDR3aa: CASSLDTGVLSAGELFF
d_gene: -; v_gene: TRBV5-1; j_gene: TRBJ1-1; abundance: -; CDR3nt: TGCGCCAGCAGCTTGAAAAGGAACACTGAAGCTTTCTTT; CDR3aa: CASSLKRNTEAFF
d_gene: TRBD1; v_gene: TRBV6-5; j_gene: TRBJ2-7; abundance: -; CDR3nt: TGTGCCAGCAGTTACTCGACGGGACAGATAGCCTACGAGCAGTACTTC; CDR3aa: CASSYSTGQIAYEQYF
d_gene: TRBD1; v_gene: TRBV7-7; j_gene: TRBJ2-5; abundance: -; CDR3nt: TGTGCTAGCAGCCCACAGGGGGCGGTTTCGGAGACCCAGTACTTC; CDR3aa: CASSPQGAVSETQYF
d_gene: -; v_gene: TRBV7-9; j_gene: TRBJ2-7; abundance: -; CDR3nt: TGTGCCAGCAGCCAAAATTACGGGACACCGAGCTCCTACGAGCAGTACTTC; CDR3aa: CASSQNYGTPSSYEQYF
d_gene: TRBD1; v_gene: TRBV27; j_gene: TRBJ2-2; abundance: few; CDR3nt: TGTGCCAGCAGAGTGGACAGGACGAACACCGGGGAGCTGTTTTTT; CDR3aa: CASRVDRTNTGELFF
d_gene: -; v_gene: TRBV7-8; j_gene: TRBJ1-4; abundance: -; CDR3nt: TGTGCCAGCAGCTTAGCGAGGTTTGGCAGGGCTAATGAAAAACTGTTTTTT; CDR3aa: CASSLARFGRANEKLFF
d_gene: -; v_gene: TRBV5-5; j_gene: TRBJ2-7; abundance: -; CDR3nt: TGTGCCAGCAGCTTGGACATCGACGAGCAGTACTTC; CDR3aa: CASSLDIDEQYF
d_gene: -; v_gene: TRBV18; j_gene: TRBJ2-1; abundance: -; CDR3nt: TGTGCCAGCTCACCACAGGGAATCAATGAGCAGTTCTTC; CDR3aa: CASSPQGINEQFF
d_gene: -; v_gene: TRBV18; j_gene: TRBJ1-5; abundance: -; CDR3nt: TGTGCCAGCTCTCCCGACGGAGGGGATCAGCCCCAGCATTTT; CDR3aa: CASSPDGGDQPQHF
d_gene: -; v_gene: TRBV6-5; j_gene: TRBJ1-1; abundance: once; CDR3nt: TGTGCCAGCAGTTCTGGGGGGAGGAGGAACACTGAAGCTTTCTTT; CDR3aa: CASSSGGRRNTEAFF
d_gene: -; v_gene: TRBV28; j_gene: TRBJ1-2; abundance: few; CDR3nt: TGTGCCAGCAGTGGGGGATTTTTCTATGGCTACACCTTC; CDR3aa: CASSGGFFYGYTF
d_gene: -; v_gene: TRBV9; j_gene: TRBJ1-1; abundance: once; CDR3nt: TGTGCCAGCAGCGTAGACCCCTTAGATGAAGCTTTCTTT; CDR3aa: CASSVDPLDEAFF
d_gene: -; v_gene: TRBV19; j_gene: TRBJ1-1; abundance: -; CDR3nt: TGTGCCAGTACCTGGGGTGGGGGCTGGACTGAAGCTTTCTTT; CDR3aa: CASTWGGGWTEAFF
d_gene: -; v_gene: TRBV5-4; j_gene: TRBJ1-1; abundance: -; CDR3nt: TGTGCCAGCAGCTTGAGTGAGGAAGCTTTCTTT; CDR3aa: CASSLSEEAFF
d_gene: -; v_gene: TRBV29-1; j_gene: TRBJ2-7; abundance: -; CDR3nt: TGCAGCGGCACAACTCCGAGCTCCTACGAGCAGTACTTC; CDR3aa: CSGTTPSSYEQYF
d_gene: TRBD1; v_gene: TRBV4-1; j_gene: TRBJ1-1; abundance: -; CDR3nt: TGCGCCAGCAGCCAAGTTTGGACAGGAGTCATGAACACTGAAGCTTTCTTT; CDR3aa: CASSQVWTGVMNTEAFF
d_gene: -; v_gene: TRBV5-5; j_gene: TRBJ2-3; abundance: -; CDR3nt: TGTGCCAGCAGCTTGGGTACGGACACAGATACGCAGTATTTT; CDR3aa: CASSLGTDTDTQYF